This T cell receptor beta chain comes out of a study of T cells after yellow fever vaccination. The study's findings and limits: A large majority of primary-vaccination clones showed up again after the booster (under 98% CD4, 85% to 90% CD8). The secondary T-cell response peaked on day 5, not day 15, but was weaker. Clonotype sharing between CD4 and CD8 compartments was small.

Germline CDR1 SGHRS, CDR2 YFSETQ. The CDR3 spans 15 residues. Trimming took 0 bases from V and 4 from J, leaving 12 bases between them. TCRdb reanalysed the 5' RACE reads using MiXCR and keeps one entry per CDR3 protein. Here the sample spans around 140,000 distinct CDR3 sequences, 7% to 9% being singletons. This clonotype was picked up many times. What it binds is unknown. This TCR came from a man aged 25-40 years who received the YFV17D yellow fever vaccine. The chain couples TRBV5-1 to TRBJ2-3; D is undetermined. The input for sequencing was CD4+ T cells sorted from PBMCs, taken 5 days after the yellow fever booster vaccination. This chain's CDR3 is CASSLESLSPDTQYF. The CDR3 coding sequence is TGCGCCAGCAGCTTGGAGAGCTTATCCCCAGATACGCAGTATTTT.